A selection of T cell receptor beta chains follows, all from one sample in a study of cytomegalovirus exposure and HLA in healthy donors. Sequencing used immunoSEQ multiplex PCR; TCRdb keeps in-frame clones, though not all of them. The table includes about 98,000 clones, roughly 87% detected once. Sequenced input: PBMCs. Receptor source: a man aged 18 to 29 in good health and CMV-seropositive. Each CDR3 is given with its conserved first and last residue. Fields, in order: clone size, J gene, D gene, V gene, CDR3 length, CDR3 protein, CDR3 DNA. D genes are given only for firm matches. Clone size is not always given. Where it is, it says once, few, many or a class for expanded clones.

clone size: .
J gene: TRBJ1-1
D gene: .
V gene: TRBV11-2
CDR3 length: 15
CDR3 protein: CASSLGWANQGPAFF
CDR3 DNA: TGTGCCAGCAGCTTAGGCTGGGCCAATCAAGGTCCGGCTTTCTTT

clone size: .
J gene: TRBJ2-7
D gene: .
V gene: TRBV27
CDR3 length: 15
CDR3 protein: CASSGSGRGSYEQYF
CDR3 DNA: TGTGCCAGCAGTGGATCCGGTCGGGGGTCCTACGAGCAGTACTTC

clone size: .
J gene: TRBJ2-1
D gene: .
V gene: TRBV6-5
CDR3 length: 15
CDR3 protein: CASSYSRDSYNEQFF
CDR3 DNA: TGTGCCAGCAGTTACTCGAGGGACTCCTACAATGAGCAGTTCTTC

clone size: .
J gene: TRBJ1-2
D gene: TRBD1
V gene: TRBV7-9
CDR3 length: 15
CDR3 protein: CASLASNRGNYGYTF
CDR3 DNA: TGTGCCAGTCTGGCTTCAAACAGGGGTAACTATGGCTACACCTTC

clone size: .
J gene: TRBJ2-7
D gene: .
V gene: TRBV5-7
CDR3 length: 16
CDR3 protein: CASSLDPGGGPFKGYF
CDR3 DNA: TGTGCCAGCAGCTTGGACCCCGGCGGGGGCCCATTCAAAGGGTACTTC

clone size: .
J gene: TRBJ1-6
D gene: TRBD1
V gene: TRBV6-5
CDR3 length: 14
CDR3 protein: CASSLDRANSPLHF
CDR3 DNA: TGTGCCAGCAGTCTGGACAGGGCCAATTCACCCCTCCACTTT

clone size: .
J gene: TRBJ2-7
D gene: TRBD1
V gene: TRBV11-3
CDR3 length: 15
CDR3 protein: CASSRGGTGDYEQYF
CDR3 DNA: TGTGCCAGCAGCCGGGGGGGGACAGGGGACTACGAGCAGTACTTC

clone size: once
J gene: TRBJ2-3
D gene: TRBD1
V gene: TRBV28
CDR3 length: 12
CDR3 protein: CASSPGTVAQYF
CDR3 DNA: TGTGCCAGCAGTCCCGGGACAGTCGCGCAGTATTTT

clone size: .
J gene: TRBJ2-7
D gene: TRBD2
V gene: TRBV7-9
CDR3 length: 13
CDR3 protein: CASSLARGYEQYF
CDR3 DNA: TGTGCCAGCAGCTTAGCGCGGGGGTACGAGCAGTACTTC

clone size: .
J gene: TRBJ2-1
D gene: TRBD2
V gene: TRBV7-7
CDR3 length: 15
CDR3 protein: CASSTGTSGINEQFF
CDR3 DNA: TGTGCCAGCAGCACCGGGACTAGCGGGATTAATGAGCAGTTCTTC

clone size: .
J gene: TRBJ2-7
D gene: .
V gene: TRBV28
CDR3 length: 17
CDR3 protein: CASSLLWSETYTYEQYF
CDR3 DNA: TGTGCCAGCAGTTTATTATGGAGTGAGACGTATACTTACGAGCAGTACTTC

clone size: few
J gene: TRBJ2-1
D gene: TRBD1
V gene: TRBV6-1
CDR3 length: 13
CDR3 protein: CASRTGAYNEQFF
CDR3 DNA: TGTGCCAGCAGAACAGGGGCCTACAATGAGCAGTTCTTC

clone size: .
J gene: TRBJ2-1
D gene: .
V gene: TRBV19
CDR3 length: 12
CDR3 protein: CASSSGYNEQFF
CDR3 DNA: TGTGCCAGTAGCTCCGGGTACAATGAGCAGTTCTTC

clone size: .
J gene: TRBJ1-4
D gene: .
V gene: TRBV19
CDR3 length: 15
CDR3 protein: CASSSSGQPGEKLFF
CDR3 DNA: TGTGCCAGTAGTTCCTCGGGACAACCAGGGGAAAAACTGTTTTTT

clone size: .
J gene: TRBJ2-3
D gene: TRBD2
V gene: TRBV28
CDR3 length: 15
CDR3 protein: CASSELAGGADTQYF
CDR3 DNA: TGTGCCAGCAGTGAACTAGCGGGAGGCGCAGATACGCAGTATTTT

clone size: .
J gene: TRBJ2-1
D gene: .
V gene: TRBV7-3
CDR3 length: 15
CDR3 protein: CASSPLRSTYNEQFF
CDR3 DNA: TGTGCCAGCAGCCCGTTACGGAGCACCTACAATGAGCAGTTCTTC

clone size: once
J gene: TRBJ2-1
D gene: TRBD2
V gene: TRBV28
CDR3 length: 16
CDR3 protein: CASSLDGLAETNEQFF
CDR3 DNA: TGTGCCAGCAGCCTAGACGGACTAGCGGAGACCAATGAGCAGTTCTTC

clone size: .
J gene: TRBJ1-6
D gene: .
V gene: TRBV19
CDR3 length: 19
CDR3 protein: CATEGRDGGLLSYNSPLHF
CDR3 DNA: TGTGCCACCGAAGGCCGGGACGGAGGACTACTCTCCTATAATTCACCCCTCCACTTT

clone size: .
J gene: TRBJ2-2
D gene: .
V gene: TRBV29-1
CDR3 length: 14
CDR3 protein: CSAKDNRNTGELFF
CDR3 DNA: TGCAGCGCCAAAGACAACAGGAACACCGGGGAGCTGTTTTTT

clone size: .
J gene: TRBJ1-4
D gene: TRBD1
V gene: TRBV7-8
CDR3 length: 12
CDR3 protein: CASSKQGEKLFF
CDR3 DNA: TGTGCCAGCAGCAAACAGGGGGAAAAACTGTTTTTT

clone size: .
J gene: TRBJ2-7
D gene: .
V gene: TRBV7-3
CDR3 length: 15
CDR3 protein: CASSLTEGAAYEQYF
CDR3 DNA: TGTGCCAGCAGCTTAACGGAGGGGGCCGCCTACGAGCAGTACTTC

clone size: .
J gene: TRBJ1-1
D gene: TRBD1
V gene: TRBV7-2
CDR3 length: 15
CDR3 protein: CASSLEGTGVSEAFF
CDR3 DNA: TGTGCCAGCAGCTTAGAGGGGACAGGGGTCTCTGAAGCTTTCTTT